These 22 T cell receptor beta chains share one sample of origin, sequenced in a study of CD8 T cells in ankylosing spondylitis. TCRdb ran MiXCR on the 5' RACE reads and lists one entry per CDR3 protein. The sample lists a few hundred thousand distinct CDR3 sequences, under 14% occurring once. The sequenced material came from blood, either unsorted or a sorted T cell fraction (not recorded which). These receptors came from a female donor with ankylosing spondylitis or in good health (not recorded which).

This clonotype was seen at least ten times. The J gene is TRBJ1-1, the V gene TRBV20-1; D perhaps matches TRBD1 (6 bases). This CDR3 spans 14 amino acids. V lost 4 bases to trimming and J lost 1 base, with 13 bases between them. Germline assignment: CDR1 DFQATT and CDR2 SNEGSKA (reference sequence). CDR3 nucleotides: TGCAGTGCTACCTTATCGACAGGGAACACTGAAGCTTTCTTT. The encoded protein is CSATLSTGNTEAFF.

The table lists this clonotype with many counts. The genes are TRBV20-1 and TRBJ2-3, with D unclear. Germline V CDR1 and CDR2: DFQATT, SNEGSKA (reference sequence). Trimming took off 6 bases at V and 2 bases at J, with 12 bases between the two ends. CDR3 size: 13 residues. This chain's CDR3 is CSARSDDTDTQYF. In DNA, the CDR3 is TGCAGTGCCCGGTCGGACGACACAGATACGCAGTATTTT.

This chain connects TRBV7-9 to TRBJ2-7; D is possibly TRBD1 (5 bases). Germline assignment: CDR1 SEHNR and CDR2 FQNEAQ (reference sequence). CDR3 length: 11 residues. V gave up 7 bases and J gave up 6 bases, with 10 bases separating them. The CDR3 loop reads CASTRDGEQYF. For the CDR3, the DNA is TGTGCCAGCACCAGGGATGGCGAGCAGTACTTC. Full variable domain (rest looked up from reference TRBV7-9 and TRBJ2-7): DTGVSQNPRHKITKRGQNVTFRCDPISEHNRLYWYRQTLGQGPEFLTYFQNEAQLEKSRLLSDRFSAERPKGSFSTLEIQRTEQGDSAMYLCASTRDGEQYFGPGTRLTVT.

The rearrangement links TRBV20-1 to TRBJ1-2; TRBD1 matches at 10 bases. In germline, CDR1 is DFQATT, CDR2 SNEGSKA (reference sequence). There are 16 residues in the CDR3. The junction had 12 bases not matched to a gene; V was cut back by 6 bases and J by 2 bases. The DNA for the CDR3 is TGCAGTGCCCCAAAGGGACAGGGGCTTCCAAACTATGGCTACACCTTC. Translating it yields CSAPKGQGLPNYGYTF.

There are many counts of this clonotype. The chain has TRBV12-3 or TRBV12-4 and TRBJ2-1; D is perhaps TRBD2 (5 bases). The ends were cut back, 0 bases at V and 8 bases at J, with 14 bases in the middle. The CDR3 is made up of 15 amino acids. The CDR3, as DNA: TGTGCCAGCAGTTTAGCGGGAGACGGGCGTTATGAGCAGTTCTTC. The encoded protein is CASSLAGDGRYEQFF.

This clonotype was detected ten times or more. The chain recombines TRBV5-1 with TRBJ2-1, with TRBD2 as a possible D gene (7 bases). CDR1 SGHRS and CDR2 YFSETQ come from the germline V gene. This CDR3 is 15 amino acids long. V was clipped by 4 bases and J by 0 bases, with 11 bases between them. The CDR3 sequence is CASSEGGSSYNEQFF. CDR3 sequence (DNA): TGCGCCAGCAGCGAGGGGGGGAGCTCCTACAATGAGCAGTTCTTC. The full variable domain, completed using reference TRBV5-1 and TRBJ2-1, is KAGVTQTPRYLIKTRGQQVTLSCSPISGHRSVSWYQQTPGQGLQFLFEYFSETQRNKGNFPGRFSGRQFSNSRSEMNVSTLELGDSALYLCASSEGGSSYNEQFFGPGTRLTVL.

This clonotype has more than one count but fewer than ten. The J gene is TRBJ2-3, the V gene TRBV5-1; D is possibly TRBD2 (5 bases). The CDR3 runs to 11 residues. The germline V and J ends were trimmed by 7 bases and 4 bases, with 7 bases remaining between them. Germline values: CDR1 SGHRS, CDR2 YFSETQ. This CDR3 is CASEEADTQYF. As DNA, the CDR3 is TGCGCCAGCGAGGAGGCAGATACGCAGTATTTT.

This clonotype was picked up many times. The chain uses TRBV5-6 and TRBJ1-5, with 10 bases fitting TRBD1. V trimming: 0 bases; J trimming: 9 bases; junction bases outside the gene matches: 9. CDR1 and CDR2 (germline): SGHDT, YYEEEE. The CDR3 contains 16 residues. The CDR3 nucleotides are TGTGCCAGCAGCTTGGGTGGTGGGACAGGGGTTCCGCCCCAGCATTTT. This sequence encodes CASSLGGGTGVPPQHF.

The chain links TRBV10-3 to TRBJ1-1; perhaps TRBD1 as D (6 bases). Germline V gene data show CDR1 as ENHRY and CDR2 as SYGVKD. This CDR3 region has 13 residues. Deletions cut 7 bases from V and 0 bases from J, with 9 bases between. DNA for the CDR3: TGTGCCATCAAGGACAGCATGAACACTGAAGCTTTCTTT. Encoded protein: CAIKDSMNTEAFF.

This clonotype was found many times. This chain links TRBV20-1 with TRBJ1-1; D gene ambiguous. Trimming shortened V by 0 bases and J by 5 bases, and 4 bases separated the two germline ends. The CDR3 contains 11 residues. Germline CDR1 reads DFQATT; CDR2 reads SNEGSKA (reference sequence). The CDR3 DNA reads as TGCAGTGCTAGAGATCAGACTGAAGCTTTCTTT. Its translation is CSARDQTEAFF.

The chain carries TRBV7-9 and TRBJ2-4, with 12 bases that match TRBD2. V gave up 5 bases and J gave up 8 bases; unmatched junction bases: 10. Germline CDR1 and CDR2: SEHNR and FQNEAQ (reference sequence). The CDR3 covers 16 residues. Here the CDR3 DNA reads TGTGCCAGCAGCACTACTGGACTAGCGGGACTTGACATTCAGTACTTC. Its translation is CASSTTGLAGLDIQYF. The entire variable domain, with the rest obtained from reference TRBV7-9 and TRBJ2-4, is as follows: DTGVSQNPRHKITKRGQNVTFRCDPISEHNRLYWYRQTLGQGPEFLTYFQNEAQLEKSRLLSDRFSAERPKGSFSTLEIQRTEQGDSAMYLCASSTTGLAGLDIQYFGAGTRLSVL.

This clonotype was detected many times. The chain carries TRBV5-8 and TRBJ1-3; maybe TRBD1 (6 bases). This CDR3 has 15 amino acids. V was pared by 9 bases and J by 1 base, with 17 bases between. The germline gives CDR1 SGHTS, CDR2 YDEGEE. The CDR3 here is CAISTRGISGNTIYF. The CDR3 DNA sequence: TGTGCCATCTCCACCAGGGGAATTTCTGGAAACACCATATATTTT.

This clonotype has a count of ten or more. The rearrangement links TRBV3-1 to TRBJ2-7, with TRBD2 identical over 8 bases. The CDR3 runs to 16 residues. CDR1 LGHDT and CDR2 YNNKEL come from the germline V gene (reference sequence). V lost 1 base, J lost 4 bases, and 9 bases stayed unmatched. CDR3 DNA sequence: TGTGCCAGCAGCCAAGGCACCACCGGGACTAGATACGAGCAGTACTTC. Amino acids: CASSQGTTGTRYEQYF.

At least ten counts were recorded for this clonotype. The V gene is TRBV28, the J gene TRBJ2-2; D unclear. CDR1 is MDHEN, CDR2 SYDVKM, per germline. CDR3 length: 13 amino acids. V was clipped by 0 bases and J by 3 bases, with 2 bases between them. CDR3 sequence: CASSLWDTGELFF. The CDR3, as DNA: TGTGCCAGCAGTTTATGGGACACCGGGGAGCTGTTTTTT.

This clonotype came up many times. The CDR3 loop reads CATSREPDTQYF. The DNA of the CDR3 is TGTGCCACCAGCCGTGAGCCAGATACGCAGTATTTT. This rearrangement joins TRBV24-1 to TRBJ2-3; D is unclear. The V and J ends lost 7 bases and 4 bases respectively, with 8 bases between them. This CDR3 region has 12 residues. Germline values: CDR1 KGHDR, CDR2 SFDVKD.

This chain links TRBV29-1 with TRBJ1-2; D gene uncertain. V lost 6 bases and J lost 2, with 16 bases in between. The CDR3 sequence is 14 residues long. CDR1 is SQVTM and CDR2 is ANQGSEA in the germline V gene. This CDR3 reads CSVTSGGQNYGYTF. In DNA form, the CDR3 reads TGCAGCGTCACCTCCGGTGGGCAAAACTATGGCTACACCTTC.

This clonotype was seen many times. The chain recombines TRBV7-2 with TRBJ1-5; D is possibly TRBD1 (6 bases). CDR3 size: 14 residues. The V end was cut by 5 bases, the J end by 0 bases, with 8 bases between. The germline V gene has CDR1 SGHTA and CDR2 FQGNSA. The CDR3 sequence is CASSMDSSNQPQHF. CDR3 coding DNA: TGTGCCAGCAGCATGGACAGTAGCAATCAGCCCCAGCATTTT. Based on the CDR3 plus reference TRBV7-2 and TRBJ1-5, the full variable domain is GAGVSQSPSNKVTEKGKDVELRCDPISGHTALYWYRQSLGQGLEFLIYFQGNSAPDKSGLPSDRFSAERTGGSVSTLTIQRTQQEDSAVYLCASSMDSSNQPQHFGDGTRLSIL.

By share, this clonotype counts as medium-sized. V gene TRBV20-1 combines with J gene TRBJ2-3; 13 nucleotides line up with TRBD2. J gave up 5 bases and V 0 bases, and 8 bases lay outside the gene matches. Germline lookup yields CDR1 DFQATT and CDR2 SNEGSKA (reference sequence). The CDR3 loop spans 17 amino acids. CDR3: CSARDITGLAGIDTQYF. The CDR3 DNA reads as TGCAGTGCTAGAGATATTACGGGACTAGCGGGGATAGATACGCAGTATTTT.

Many counts were recorded for this clonotype. V is TRBV6-1 and J is TRBJ2-2, with 7 bases identical to TRBD2. The V segment lost 7 bases and the J segment 6 bases; nucleotides outside the gene matches: 8. Germline CDR1 MNHNS, CDR2 SASEGT. The CDR3 extends over 14 amino acids. The DNA of the CDR3 is TGTGCCAGCAACCTGGGAGGGACGGCCGGGGAGCTGTTTTTT. Its translation is CASNLGGTAGELFF.

This clonotype has more than one count but fewer than ten. This CDR3 reads CSAERGSSYEQYF. CDR3 nucleotides: TGCAGTGCTGAGCGGGGCAGCTCCTACGAGCAGTACTTC. The J gene is TRBJ2-7, the V gene TRBV20-1, with TRBD2 identical over 7 bases. Germline V gives CDR1 DFQATT, CDR2 SNEGSKA (reference sequence). The CDR3 sequence is 13 residues long. V lost 5 bases, J lost 0 bases, and 4 bases stayed unmatched.

A few counts support this clonotype. This chain's CDR3 is CASSQDRDRGPSYNEQFF. CDR3 bases: TGCGCCAGCAGCCAAGATCGGGACAGGGGGCCCTCCTACAATGAGCAGTTCTTC. The J gene is TRBJ2-1, the V gene TRBV4-3; TRBD1 matches at 12 bases. The CDR3 runs 18 residues. V lost 0 bases and J lost 0; bases outside the gene matches: 3. CDR1 is LGHNA and CDR2 is YSLEER in the germline V gene.

This clonotype was picked up many times. The V call is TRBV5-1, the J call TRBJ1-1; D is ambiguous. Germline lookup yields CDR1 SGHRS and CDR2 YFSETQ. V lost 4 bases to trimming and J lost 1 base, with 11 bases between them. This CDR3 has 14 amino acids. CDR3 sequence: CASSGNVENTEAFF. In nucleotides, the CDR3 is TGCGCCAGCAGCGGCAACGTTGAGAACACTGAAGCTTTCTTT.